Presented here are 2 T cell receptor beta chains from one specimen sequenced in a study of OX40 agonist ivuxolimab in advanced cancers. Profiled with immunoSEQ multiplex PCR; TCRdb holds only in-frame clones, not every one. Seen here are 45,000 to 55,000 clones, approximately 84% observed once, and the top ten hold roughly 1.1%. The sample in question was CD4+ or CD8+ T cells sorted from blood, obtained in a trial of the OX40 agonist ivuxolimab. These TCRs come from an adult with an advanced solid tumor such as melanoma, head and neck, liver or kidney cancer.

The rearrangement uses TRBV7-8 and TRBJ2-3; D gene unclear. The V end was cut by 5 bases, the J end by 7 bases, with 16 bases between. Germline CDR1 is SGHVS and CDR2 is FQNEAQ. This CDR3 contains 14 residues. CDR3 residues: CASSPDRRSNTQYF. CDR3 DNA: TGTGCCAGCAGCCCAGATCGGCGCTCTAATACGCAGTATTTT.

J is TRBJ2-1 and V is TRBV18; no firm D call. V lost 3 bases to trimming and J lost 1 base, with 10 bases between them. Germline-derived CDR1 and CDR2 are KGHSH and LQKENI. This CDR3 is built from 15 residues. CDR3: CASSPPTVSYNEQFF. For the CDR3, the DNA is TGTGCCAGCTCACCCCCCACAGTATCCTACAATGAGCAGTTCTTC.